Listed below are T cell receptor beta chains from one sample, sequenced in a study of T cell changes during pregnancy in multiple sclerosis. Libraries were prepared by immunoSEQ multiplex PCR; TCRdb keeps only in-frame clonotypes and omits some of them. Here the sample spans roughly 48,000 clones, about 90% being singletons. The sequencing used CD4+ T cells from peripheral blood mononuclear cells, collected in the second trimester of pregnancy. These receptors all come from a female donor with multiple sclerosis, enrolled in a pregnancy study. CDR3s include the opening cysteine and the closing phenylalanine or tryptophan. D genes are given only for firm matches. Expanded clones get a size class; other rows say once, few or many, or leave the size out.

>TRBV7-9|-|TRBJ2-2|-
CASSPDKAWNTGELFF
TGTGCCAGCAGCCCAGACAAGGCTTGGAACACCGGGGAGCTGTTTTTT
>TRBV7-9|-|TRBJ1-1|-
CASSLGSGWSTEAFF
TGTGCCAGCAGCTTGGGGTCGGGGTGGTCCACTGAAGCTTTCTTT
>TRBV7-3|-|TRBJ1-1|-
CASSAQTGKNTEAFF
TGTGCCAGCAGCGCCCAAACAGGGAAGAACACTGAAGCTTTCTTT
>TRBV4-1|TRBD2|TRBJ2-1|-
CASSHSGSKVNEQFF
TGCGCCAGCAGCCATAGCGGGTCAAAAGTCAATGAGCAGTTCTTC
>TRBV29-1|-|TRBJ1-2|-
CSVEGSSLGYTF
TGCAGCGTTGAAGGATCCAGTCTTGGCTACACCTTC
>TRBV11-2|TRBD1|TRBJ2-7|-
CASSHRGLFSYEQYF
TGTGCCAGCAGCCACAGGGGCCTATTCTCCTACGAGCAGTACTTC
>TRBV5-1|-|TRBJ1-5|-
CASSVNTDQPQHF
TGCGCCAGCAGCGTGAACACCGATCAGCCCCAGCATTTT
>TRBV10-1|TRBD1|TRBJ2-5|-
CASSESKTGRETQYF
TGCGCCAGCAGTGAGTCTAAGACAGGGCGAGAGACCCAGTACTTC
>TRBV19|TRBD2|TRBJ2-7|-
CASSVASGDTYEQYF
TGTGCCAGTAGTGTAGCTAGCGGGGACACCTACGAGCAGTACTTC
>TRBV5-1|TRBD1|TRBJ1-2|-
CASSLGTQGAFFTF
TGCGCCAGCAGCTTGGGCACGCAGGGGGCGTTTTTCACCTTC
>TRBV7-8|-|TRBJ1-1|-
CASSLFAGVNTEAFF
TGTGCCAGCAGCTTATTCGCAGGGGTGAACACTGAAGCTTTCTTT
>TRBV7-7|-|TRBJ2-1|-
CASSSTGRNEQFF
TGTGCCAGCAGCTCGACAGGGAGGAATGAGCAGTTCTTC
>TRBV10-3|TRBD2|TRBJ2-5|-
CAIAGTSGIETQYF
TGTGCCATCGCCGGGACTAGCGGGATAGAGACCCAGTACTTC
>TRBV9|TRBD2|TRBJ2-5|-
CASSVRGLVETQYF
TGTGCCAGCAGCGTTCGTGGACTAGTAGAGACCCAGTACTTC
>TRBV19|TRBD2|TRBJ2-1|once
CASSIDPRGLAGGGYNEQFF
TGTGCCAGTAGTATAGACCCACGAGGACTAGCGGGAGGGGGTTACAATGAGCAGTTCTTC
>TRBV10-1|TRBD1|TRBJ2-1|-
CATQLTGTGRNEQFF
TGCGCCACCCAACTGACCGGGACAGGGAGGAATGAGCAGTTCTTC
>TRBV19|TRBD1|TRBJ1-2|few
CASAGGDGYTF
TGTGCCAGCGCAGGGGGCGATGGCTACACCTTC
>TRBV28|-|TRBJ1-1|few
CASNSGQGNTEAFF
TGTGCCAGCAACTCCGGGCAGGGTAACACTGAAGCTTTCTTT
>TRBV4-1|TRBD1|TRBJ1-2|-
CASSQEEGAGYGYTF
TGCGCCAGCAGCCAGGAGGAGGGGGCCGGCTATGGCTACACCTTC
>TRBV28|-|TRBJ2-1|-
CASSPRRNEQFF
TGTGCCAGCAGTCCCCGCAGGAATGAGCAGTTCTTC
>TRBV14|-|TRBJ2-4|-
CASSLRGADIQYF
TGTGCCAGCAGCCTCAGGGGTGCAGACATTCAGTACTTC
>TRBV19|-|TRBJ1-1|-
CASKGEWNTEAFF
TGTGCCAGTAAGGGGGAGTGGAACACTGAAGCTTTCTTT
>TRBV18|-|TRBJ2-2|-
CASSPTTDTGELFF
TGTGCCAGCTCACCAACTACGGACACCGGGGAGCTGTTTTTT
>TRBV5-6|-|TRBJ1-1|-
CASSLSRGGLIAFF
TGTGCCAGCAGCTTGTCGCGCGGAGGGCTGATCGCTTTCTTT
>TRBV6-1|TRBD2|TRBJ2-1|-
CASNPAGDDFNEQFF
TGTGCCAGCAACCCAGCGGGAGACGATTTCAATGAGCAGTTCTTC
>TRBV7-2|-|TRBJ1-1|-
CASSLVAGADTEAFF
TGTGCCAGCAGCTTAGTGGCAGGGGCGGACACTGAAGCTTTCTTT
>TRBV10-2|TRBD1|TRBJ1-4|-
CASSEGQGALANEKLFF
TGCGCCAGCAGTGAAGGGCAGGGGGCCTTGGCTAATGAAAAACTGTTTTTT
>TRBV2|TRBD2|TRBJ2-5|-
CASSEAGLAQYF
TGTGCCAGCAGTGAAGCGGGACTAGCACAGTACTTC
>TRBV5-4|-|TRBJ2-7|-
CASSLGQAGYEQYF
TGTGCCAGCAGCTTGGGTCAGGCGGGATACGAGCAGTACTTC
>TRBV6-1|TRBD1|TRBJ1-3|-
CASRGGQGAGNTIYF
TGTGCCAGCAGGGGGGGACAGGGGGCTGGAAACACCATATATTTT
>TRBV7-7|-|TRBJ2-6|-
CASSPLTASSGANVLTF
TGTGCCAGCAGCCCCCTGACGGCTAGCTCTGGGGCCAACGTCCTGACTTTC
>TRBV9|TRBD1|TRBJ2-7|few
CASSPGGLGEQYF
TGTGCCAGCAGCCCAGGGGGTCTCGGCGAGCAGTACTTC
>TRBV6-1|TRBD2|TRBJ2-7|-
CASSEAAGGPHEQYF
TGTGCCAGCAGTGAAGCGGCGGGAGGGCCGCACGAGCAGTACTTC